Below, one T cell receptor beta chain is given with its context. The data are from a study of Ad26.COV2.S vaccination and SARS-CoV-2 variants. Profiling relied on immunoSEQ multiplex PCR, and the TCRdb table lists in-frame clones only, not all of them. This table holds under 550,000 clones, over 75% found once. The CDR3 is made up of 15 amino acids. Trimming left V 3 bases short and J 4 bases short, with 16 bases between. CDR1 and CDR2 (germline): DFQATT, SNEGSKA (reference sequence). Sample treatment: about 20 received Ad26.COV2.S at low or high dose, single or two shots; 5 received placebo; per-sample allocation not given. Specimens were obtained on day 63 following the first vaccine or placebo injection.

The TCR originated in a person aged 18 to 59 who received the Ad26.COV2.S COVID-19 vaccine or a placebo. This chain connects TRBV20-1 to TRBJ2-1, with a possible D match to TRBD2 (5 bases). Sequences were derived from peripheral blood, sampled in a trial of Ad26.COV2.S vaccine versus placebo. The CDR3 protein is CSASIWEHNYNEQFF. In nucleotides, the CDR3 is TGCAGTGCTAGTATTTGGGAGCACAATTACAATGAGCAGTTCTTC.